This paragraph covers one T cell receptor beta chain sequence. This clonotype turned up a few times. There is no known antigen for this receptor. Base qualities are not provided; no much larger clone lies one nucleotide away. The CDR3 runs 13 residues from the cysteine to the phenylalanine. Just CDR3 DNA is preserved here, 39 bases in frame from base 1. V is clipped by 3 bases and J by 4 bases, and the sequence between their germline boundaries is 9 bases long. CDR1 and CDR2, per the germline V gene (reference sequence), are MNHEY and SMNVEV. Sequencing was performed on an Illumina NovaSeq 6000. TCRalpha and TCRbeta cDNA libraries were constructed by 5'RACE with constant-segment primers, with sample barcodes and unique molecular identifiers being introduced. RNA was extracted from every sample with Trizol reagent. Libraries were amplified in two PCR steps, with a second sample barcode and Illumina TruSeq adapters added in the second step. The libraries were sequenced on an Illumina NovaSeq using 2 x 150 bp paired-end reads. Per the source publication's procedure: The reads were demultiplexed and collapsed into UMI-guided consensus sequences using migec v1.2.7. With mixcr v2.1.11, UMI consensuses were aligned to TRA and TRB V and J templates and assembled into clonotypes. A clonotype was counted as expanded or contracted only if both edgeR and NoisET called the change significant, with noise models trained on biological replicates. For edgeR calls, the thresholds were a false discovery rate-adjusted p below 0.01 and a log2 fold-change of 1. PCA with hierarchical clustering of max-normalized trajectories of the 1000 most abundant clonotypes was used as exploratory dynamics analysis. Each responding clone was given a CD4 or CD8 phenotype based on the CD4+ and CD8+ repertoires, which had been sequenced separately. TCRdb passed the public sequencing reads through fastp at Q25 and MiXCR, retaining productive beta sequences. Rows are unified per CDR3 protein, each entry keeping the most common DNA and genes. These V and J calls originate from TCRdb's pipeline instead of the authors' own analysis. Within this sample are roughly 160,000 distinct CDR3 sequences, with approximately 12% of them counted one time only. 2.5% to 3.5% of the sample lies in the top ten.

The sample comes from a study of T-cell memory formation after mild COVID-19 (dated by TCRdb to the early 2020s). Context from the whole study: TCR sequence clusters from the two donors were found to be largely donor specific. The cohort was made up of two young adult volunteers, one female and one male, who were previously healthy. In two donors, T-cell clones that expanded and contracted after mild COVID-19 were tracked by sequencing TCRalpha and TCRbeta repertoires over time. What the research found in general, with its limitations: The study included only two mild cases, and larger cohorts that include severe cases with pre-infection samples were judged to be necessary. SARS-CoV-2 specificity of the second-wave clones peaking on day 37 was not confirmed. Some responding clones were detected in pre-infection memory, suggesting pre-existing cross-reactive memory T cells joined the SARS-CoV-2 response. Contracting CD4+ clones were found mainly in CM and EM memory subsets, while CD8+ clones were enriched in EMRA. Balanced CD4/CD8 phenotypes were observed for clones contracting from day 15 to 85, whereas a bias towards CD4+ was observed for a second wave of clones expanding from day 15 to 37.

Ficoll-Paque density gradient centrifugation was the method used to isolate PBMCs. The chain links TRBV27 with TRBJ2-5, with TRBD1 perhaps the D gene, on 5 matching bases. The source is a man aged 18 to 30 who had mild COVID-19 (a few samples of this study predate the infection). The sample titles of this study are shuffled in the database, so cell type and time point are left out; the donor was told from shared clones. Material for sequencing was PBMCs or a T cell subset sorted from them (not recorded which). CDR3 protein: CASSFKGRETQYF. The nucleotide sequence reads TGTGCCAGCAGTTTCAAGGGGCGAGAGACCCAGTACTTC.